This T cell receptor beta chain originates from a study of shared clonotypes between healthy human individuals. Study-level background: The cohort had a couple of women and a few men, ages 18 to 49. Each donor's CD8 memory used one plate, CD8 naive two, each CD4 subset three. Broader study findings: On the whole, naive subsets had larger estimated richness than memory subsets had.

Only Caucasian adults living in Nashville, Tennessee served as donors. This table comes from immunoSEQ multiplex PCR, and its TCRdb copy is limited to in-frame clones, with some not included. The sample holds about 2 million clones, about 95% seen once. The V and J ends lost 1 base and 1 base respectively, with 11 bases between them. In germline, CDR1 is GTSNPN, CDR2 SVGIG (reference sequence). CDR3 size: 15 residues. Regarding this clone: Its specificity is unknown.

The source of this sequence is a man younger than 30 in good health. The rearrangement links TRBV30 to TRBJ1-5; unclear D gene. Sequenced sample: naive CD4+ T cells sorted from blood. Specified subset: CD45RA+ positively selected. CDR3 amino acids: CAWSGKGSSNQPQHF. The CDR3 nucleotides read TGTGCCTGGAGTGGGAAGGGTTCGAGCAATCAGCCCCAGCATTTT. The full variable domain, with the rest looked up from reference TRBV30 and TRBJ1-5, is SQTIHQWPATLVQPVGSPLSLECTVEGTSNPNLYWYRQAAGRGLQLLFYSVGIGQISSEVPQNLSASRPQDRQFILSSKKLLLSDSGFYLCAWSGKGSSNQPQHFGDGTRLSIL.